This TCR beta chain is drawn from a study of radiation and T cells in renal cell carcinoma. Across the whole study: Nephrectomy followed 15 Gy stereotactic body radiation by 4 weeks.

Indicated time point: baseline pretreatment blood. The treatment: 15 Gy SBRT to primary tumor, nephrectomy 4 weeks later. Germline V CDR1 and CDR2: SGHVS, FQNEAQ. The CDR3 is 13 amino acids. The V end lost 5 bases, the J end lost 3 bases, and 10 bases lay between the germline ends. Measured with immunoSEQ multiplex PCR; TCRdb has only the in-frame clones, and not every one. The table records approximately 100,000 clones, 75% to 90% of them present only once. The chain joins TRBV7-8 to TRBJ1-1; D is unclear. Here the sequenced sample was blood, taken from a patient whose treatment included radiotherapy and nephrectomy. The sequence was collected from a man in his fifties or sixties with renal cell carcinoma. The CDR3 here is CASSRTDYTEAFF. CDR3 DNA: TGTGCCAGCAGCCGTACGGACTACACTGAAGCTTTCTTT.